This T cell receptor (beta chain) was retrieved from a study of cytomegalovirus exposure and HLA in healthy donors. Study-wide context: A later analysis reported the same platform for the 90 to 150 validation repertoires and the approximately 640 first-cohort repertoires. General study findings and limits: The study designated roughly 160 TCR beta chains cytomegalovirus-associated. Confirmation in vitro established that a few CMV-associated chains were specific for CMV antigens. First-cohort TCR clusters were later found to tend to co-occur in the 120 validation repertoires.

The table came from immunoSEQ multiplex PCR; TCRdb's copy has only in-frame clones and leaves some out. The data hold some 310,000 clones, with approximately 88% observed a single time. Regarding this clone: Its cognate antigen is unknown.

The sequence was obtained from a man in his thirties or forties in good health and CMV-seronegative. Sequencing was performed on PBMCs.

This CDR3 reads CASSQGGSTDTQYF. CDR3 DNA sequence: TGTGCCAGCAGCCAGGGAGGGAGCACAGATACGCAGTATTTT. The V gene is TRBV11-3, the J gene TRBJ2-3, with TRBD2 identical over 7 bases. The CDR3 covers 14 residues. The germline V gene has CDR1 SGHNT and CDR2 YENEEA. V was clipped by 5 bases and J by 0 bases; unmatched bases: 2.